This TCR beta chain was captured by sequencing in a study of blood T cell repertoires in COVID-19. Study-level information: The study drew acute and convalescent COVID-19 samples from the United States, Italy and Spain. T cells, B-cell-depleted T cells, or PBMCs provided the cDNA or gDNA that served as material.

With 3 bases clipped from V and 7 bases from J, the junction kept 5 bases outside the gene matches. Germline V gives CDR1 GTSNPN, CDR2 SVGIG (reference sequence). The CDR3 sequence is 15 residues long. Original processing methods: The authors estimated nucleated cell counts from reference gene primer amplification. The method was immunoSEQ multiplex PCR; TCRdb's version includes in-frame clones alone and lacks a portion of them. The V and J calls and clone size were taken over from that table, and D and trimming were inferred from the DNA. The table lists a few hundred thousand clones, 70% to 90% of them singletons.

The source is a man in his fifties who had recovered from COVID-19. The specimen sequenced was peripheral blood. V is TRBV30 and J is TRBJ1-6; 11 nucleotides align to TRBD1. DNA of the CDR3: TGTGCCTGGAGGGGGACAGGGGGTCACAATTCACCCCTCCACTTT. This codes for CAWRGTGGHNSPLHF.